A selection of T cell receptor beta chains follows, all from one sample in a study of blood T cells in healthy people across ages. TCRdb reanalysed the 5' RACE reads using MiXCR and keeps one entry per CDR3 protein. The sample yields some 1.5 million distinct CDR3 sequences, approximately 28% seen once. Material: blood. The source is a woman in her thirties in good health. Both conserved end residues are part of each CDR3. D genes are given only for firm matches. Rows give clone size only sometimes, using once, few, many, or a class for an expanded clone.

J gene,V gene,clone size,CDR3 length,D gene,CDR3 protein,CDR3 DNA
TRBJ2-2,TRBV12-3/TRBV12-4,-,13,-,CAIMTANTGELFF,TGTGCCATCATGACGGCTAACACCGGGGAGCTGTTTTTT
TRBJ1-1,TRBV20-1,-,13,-,CSARLPGAWTAFF,TGCAGTGCTAGATTACCAGGGGCATGGACGGCTTTCTTT
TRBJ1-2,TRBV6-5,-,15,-,CASSIRRSLIYGYTF,TGTGCCAGCAGTATCAGGCGGAGCCTCATCTATGGCTACACCTTC
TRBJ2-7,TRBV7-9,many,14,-,CASSLGQSREEQYF,TGTGCCAGCAGCTTAGGTCAGTCGCGTGAGGAGCAGTACTTC
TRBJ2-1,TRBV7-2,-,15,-,CASSSRIISYNEQFF,TGTGCCAGCAGCTCTAGGATCATCTCCTACAATGAGCAGTTCTTC
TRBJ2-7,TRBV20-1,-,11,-,CSATTGSEQYF,TGCAGTGCTACCACAGGGAGCGAGCAGTACTTC
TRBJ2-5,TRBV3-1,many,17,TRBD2,CASSLLGGGGYQETQYF,TGTGCCAGCAGCCTCCTCGGCGGGGGAGGGTACCAAGAGACCCAGTACTTC
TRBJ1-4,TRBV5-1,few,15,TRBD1,CASSGDSQGGGKLFF,TGCGCCAGCAGCGGGGACAGCCAGGGAGGGGGAAAACTGTTTTTT
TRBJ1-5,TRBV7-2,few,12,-,CASSVPLSPQHF,TGTGCCAGCAGCGTACCCCTTTCGCCCCAGCATTTT
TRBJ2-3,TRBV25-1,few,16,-,CASSVGNPAGTDTQYF,TGTGCCAGCAGTGTAGGAAATCCCGCCGGCACAGATACGCAGTATTTT
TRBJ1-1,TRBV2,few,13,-,CASLGGLNTEAFF,TGTGCCAGCCTCGGAGGGTTGAACACTGAAGCTTTCTTT
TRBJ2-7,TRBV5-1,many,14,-,CASSPGITAYEQYF,TGCGCCAGCAGCCCGGGGATCACAGCCTACGAGCAGTACTTC
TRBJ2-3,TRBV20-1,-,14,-,CSASSGGYTDTQYF,TGCAGTGCTAGTTCGGGCGGTTACACAGATACGCAGTATTTT
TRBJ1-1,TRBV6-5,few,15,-,CASRPYGGLNTEAFF,TGTGCCAGCAGACCTTATGGAGGCCTGAACACTGAAGCTTTCTTT
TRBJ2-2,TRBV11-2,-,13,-,CASSSLVFGELFF,TGTGCCAGCAGCTCCTTAGTTTTCGGGGAGCTGTTTTTT
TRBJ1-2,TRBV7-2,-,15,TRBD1,CASSSDRGQLDGYTF,TGTGCCAGCAGCTCGGACAGGGGGCAGTTGGACGGCTACACCTTC